The rows below give T cell receptor beta chains drawn from one sample of a study of shared clonotypes between healthy human individuals. Sequencing used immunoSEQ multiplex PCR; TCRdb keeps in-frame clones, though not all of them. The table includes 2 million to 2.5 million clones, 80% to 95% detected once. The sequenced sample was naive CD4+ T cells from PBMCs. The receptors stem from a man in his late teens or twenties in good health. Some clones in this sample may be carry-over from other donors' samples. CDR3s include the opening cysteine and the closing phenylalanine or tryptophan. Fields, in order: D gene, V gene, J gene, CDR3 DNA, CDR3 protein. The D gene is left open where the match is weak.

D gene: -; V gene: TRBV28; J gene: TRBJ1-5; CDR3 DNA: TGTGCCAGCAGTTTAATATCAGGGTTCCGGCAGCCCCAGCATTTT; CDR3 protein: CASSLISGFRQPQHF
D gene: -; V gene: TRBV28; J gene: TRBJ2-3; CDR3 DNA: TGTGCCAGCAGTTTTAATAGGAACACAGATACGCAGTATTTT; CDR3 protein: CASSFNRNTDTQYF
D gene: -; V gene: TRBV19; J gene: TRBJ1-5; CDR3 DNA: TGTGCCAGTAGTAGGGGCAGGAATCAGCCCCAGCATTTT; CDR3 protein: CASSRGRNQPQHF
D gene: TRBD1; V gene: TRBV5-1; J gene: TRBJ1-4; CDR3 DNA: TGCGCCAGCAGCTTGGGTGGACAGGGGGCTGAAAAACTGTTTTTT; CDR3 protein: CASSLGGQGAEKLFF
D gene: -; V gene: TRBV2; J gene: TRBJ2-7; CDR3 DNA: TGTGCCAGCAGTGTAGAGGGTGTCTACGAGCAGTACTTC; CDR3 protein: CASSVEGVYEQYF
D gene: TRBD1; V gene: TRBV7-3; J gene: TRBJ1-2; CDR3 DNA: TGTGCCAGCAGCCCGGGGCAGGGGGCGGTGGGCTACACCTTC; CDR3 protein: CASSPGQGAVGYTF
D gene: TRBD2; V gene: TRBV7-2; J gene: TRBJ2-2; CDR3 DNA: TGTGCCAGCAGCTTAGTAGGCGGGAGGAACACCGGGGAGCTGTTTTTT; CDR3 protein: CASSLVGGRNTGELFF
D gene: -; V gene: TRBV5-5; J gene: TRBJ2-7; CDR3 DNA: TGTGCCAGCAGCTTGACGGCACCCTCCTACGAGCAGTACTTC; CDR3 protein: CASSLTAPSYEQYF
D gene: -; V gene: TRBV7-2; J gene: TRBJ1-5; CDR3 DNA: TGTGCCAGCAGCTTAGGCCCGAATCAGCCCCAGCATTTT; CDR3 protein: CASSLGPNQPQHF
D gene: -; V gene: TRBV23-1; J gene: TRBJ1-5; CDR3 DNA: TGCGCCAGCAGTCCCCCTGAGAAACCGATTGGCAATCAGCCCCAGCATTTT; CDR3 protein: CASSPPEKPIGNQPQHF
D gene: TRBD1; V gene: TRBV5-1; J gene: TRBJ2-5; CDR3 DNA: TGCGCCAGCAGCTCCCGACAGGGGGCGCGAAGGGAGCAGACCCAGTACTTC; CDR3 protein: CASSSRQGARREQTQYF
D gene: TRBD1; V gene: TRBV19; J gene: TRBJ2-6; CDR3 DNA: TGTGCCAGTAGTGCGGACAGGGCACCTGGGGCCAACGTCCTGACTTTC; CDR3 protein: CASSADRAPGANVLTF
D gene: TRBD2; V gene: TRBV2; J gene: TRBJ2-7; CDR3 DNA: TGTGCCAGCAGTCCCCGCCTAGCGGGAGGTAGCGAGCAGTACTTC; CDR3 protein: CASSPRLAGGSEQYF
D gene: -; V gene: TRBV18; J gene: TRBJ1-3; CDR3 DNA: TGTGCCAGCTCACCAACCCCGGACAGACCTTCTGGAAACACCATATATTTT; CDR3 protein: CASSPTPDRPSGNTIYF
D gene: -; V gene: TRBV2; J gene: TRBJ2-4; CDR3 DNA: TGTGCCAGCAAAGAAAAATCGGCCAAAAACATTCAGTACTTC; CDR3 protein: CASKEKSAKNIQYF